The clone carrying this TCR beta chain was found many times. Its target is unknown. The time point: healthy volunteer bleed at 2 weeks. It was unfractionated whole blood from which total RNA was extracted. This entry belongs to a study of human T cells and chemical hapten exposure. Study findings and constraints: TCRs above 1 in 1000 frequency did not change with DPC sensitization.

Trimming took off 7 bases at V and 4 bases at J, with 13 bases between the two ends. CDR1 is SQVTM, CDR2 ANQGSEA, per germline. This CDR3 comprises 12 residues. TCRdb re-called the RACE reads with MiXCR, one entry per CDR3 protein. Seen here are roughly 100,000 distinct CDR3 sequences, approximately 9% observed once, and the top ten hold approximately 2.8%. The sample comprised whole blood. V usage is TRBV29-1 and J usage is TRBJ2-5; tentatively, D is TRBD1 (5 bases). This TCR came from a female donor in good health. Some clones in this sample may be carry-over from other donors' samples. This chain's CDR3 is CSANAGPETQYF. CDR3 bases: TGCAGCGCGAACGCAGGGCCAGAGACCCAGTACTTC.